This T cell receptor beta chain derives from a study of T-cell reconstitution after alpha-beta-depleted transplantation in children (dated by TCRdb to the mid-2010s). About the investigation overall: T-cell immune reconstitution after TCRalphabeta/CD19-depleted allogeneic hematopoietic cell transplantation in children was quantitatively tracked in the study by means of TCR repertoire profiling. Broad study findings and their caveats: In some patients, the high TCRbeta diversity seen at day 60 was put down to recipient T cells and intrathymic progenitors that had survived conditioning. The apparently early alphabetaT-cell count recovery about two months after transplant was reportedly dependent on only several hundred rapidly expanded clones derived from non-depleted graft cells. Hyperexpanded clone frequencies declined over subsequent months; after one year, T-cell counts and TCRbeta diversity were mostly attributed to newly produced T cells.

Worth noting for this clonotype: The antigen this receptor binds is unknown. The input lacks base qualities; no much larger clone sits a single base away.

The treatment or condition label of this sample denotes: allogeneic hematopoietic cell transplantation with graft depleted of TCRalphabeta T cells and CD19 B cells. The children who served as transplant recipients had been given grafts of TCRalphabeta/CD19-depleted allogeneic hematopoietic cells. Taken from the germline V gene, the CDR1 and CDR2 loops are MDHEN and SYDVKM. Taken from cysteine to phenylalanine, the CDR3 has 15 residues. Only the CDR3 part of the read is kept: 45 bases, read in frame from the first base. V sheds 4 bases and J sheds 3 bases, leaving 16 bases between their ends. Libraries were prepared through PCR. The listed sequencing device is Illumina HiSeq 2500. TCR libraries were prepared with molecular barcoding, using unique molecular identifiers to normalize TCRbeta repertoire quantification. In TCRdb, the public reads were trimmed at Q25 with fastp and aligned with MiXCR, with productive beta chains retained. Under each unique CDR3 protein, matching rows form one entry showing the most common genes and DNA. A total of just under 250,000 distinct CDR3 sequences appear in this sample, about 23% of them only once. Of the sample, about 2.6% is held by the ten largest clones.

The chain couples TRBV28 to TRBJ2-7; the D gene identity is not certain. This material consisted of PBMCs, taken before TCRalphabeta/CD19-depleted stem cell transplant. The clonotype was recovered from a girl aged 2 to 10 with Fanconi anemia, due to receive a stem cell transplant. CDR3 sequence: CASSSPGVAFYEQYF. The DNA reads as follows: TGTGCCAGCAGTTCCCCGGGTGTGGCTTTCTACGAGCAGTACTTC.